The 9 T cell receptor beta chains listed next were all sequenced from one sample in a study of blood T cell repertoires in COVID-19. Data came from immunoSEQ multiplex PCR; TCRdb stores just in-frame clones and leaves some out. The table records some 300,000 clones, about 88% of them present only once. Sequences were obtained from peripheral blood. These receptors were obtained from a man in his 70s with acute or convalescent COVID-19.

The rearrangement joins TRBV19 to TRBJ2-7, with 8 bases lining up with TRBD1. Per the germline V gene, CDR1 is LNHDA and CDR2 is SQIVND (reference sequence). Trimming at V came to 5 bases and at J to 2 bases, leaving 8 bases not matched to a gene. This CDR3 is built from 15 residues. The CDR3 here is CASSVGQGPTYEQYF. As DNA, the CDR3 is TGTGCCAGTAGTGTAGGACAGGGTCCAACCTACGAGCAGTACTTC.

This clone was seen a handful of times. The V and J genes are TRBV5-1 and TRBJ2-1, with 8 bases matching TRBD2. This CDR3 contains 14 residues. Germline V gives CDR1 SGHRS, CDR2 YFSETQ. The V gene end was trimmed by 2 bases and the J gene end by 9 bases; junction bases not matched to a gene: 7. CDR3 DNA sequence: TGCGCCAGCAGCTTAGGCGGGGGGTTAGCTGAGCAGTTCTTC. Translating gives CASSLGGGLAEQFF.

The chain recombines TRBV23-1 with TRBJ1-6, with D perhaps TRBD1 (5 bases). TRBV23-1 is treated as an ORF (open reading frame) with a function not yet certain. Trimming cost V 0 bases and J 0 bases, with 12 bases left between them. CDR3 size: 18 residues. The CDR3 loop reads CASSQSGLAISYNSPLHF. The CDR3 region has the DNA TGCGCCAGCAGTCAATCGGGACTCGCCATCTCCTATAATTCACCCCTCCACTTT.

The J gene is TRBJ1-6, the V gene TRBV19, with 8 positions matching TRBD1. The CDR3 sequence is 16 residues long. Trimming removed 6 bases from V and 0 bases from J; junction bases left unmatched: 4. The V gene's germline CDR1 is LNHDA and CDR2 SQIVND (reference sequence). The CDR3 nucleotides are TGTGCCAGTAGCGGGACAGGAAGCTCCTATAATTCACCCCTCCACTTT. Translated: CASSGTGSSYNSPLHF.

On this clone itself: At the DNA level, this CDR3 is encoded by other sequences in the same sample as well. This chain links TRBV9 with TRBJ2-3, with unresolved D. The V gene's germline CDR1 is SGDLS and CDR2 YYNGEE. The CDR3 covers 13 residues. V lost 1 base and J lost 0, with 3 bases in between. CDR3 residues: CASSVLSTDTQYF. The CDR3 coding sequence is TGTGCCAGCAGCGTACTAAGCACAGATACGCAGTATTTT.

V usage is TRBV28 and J usage is TRBJ1-1; 9 bases map to TRBD1. This CDR3 region has 15 residues. CDR1 and CDR2 from the germline V gene are MDHEN and SYDVKM. V trimming: 9 bases; J trimming: 0 bases; junction bases outside the gene matches: 8. The CDR3 spells CASRTGDFMNTEAFF. The CDR3 nucleotides read TGTGCCAGTCGGACAGGGGACTTCATGAACACTGAAGCTTTCTTT.

V gene TRBV7-9 combines with J gene TRBJ2-3; D is unclear. This CDR3 contains 14 residues. The V gene's germline CDR1 is SEHNR and CDR2 FQNEAQ (reference sequence). The V end was cut by 5 bases, the J end by 1 base, with 10 bases between. The CDR3, as DNA: TGTGCCAGCAGCCGTATCAGCGGCACAGATACGCAGTATTTT. This sequence encodes CASSRISGTDTQYF.

The chain links TRBV2 to TRBJ2-2; D is possibly TRBD2 (5 bases). Trimming removed 7 bases at V and 1 base at J, with 13 bases between. This CDR3 is 15 amino acids long. Germline CDR1 reads SNHLY; CDR2 reads FYNNEI. The CDR3: CASTPLGGNTGELFF. CDR3 DNA sequence: TGTGCCAGCACCCCTCTTGGAGGGAACACCGGGGAGCTGTTTTTT.

This clone came up once. This rearrangement joins TRBV5-1 to TRBJ1-1; a possible D gene is TRBD1 (5 bases). Deletions cut 1 base from V and 0 bases from J, with 10 bases between. The CDR3 is made up of 15 amino acids. Germline V gene sequence: CDR1 SGHRS, CDR2 YFSETQ. The CDR3 here is CASSLTAGMNTEAFF. Written as DNA, the CDR3 is TGCGCCAGCAGCTTGACGGCAGGGATGAACACTGAAGCTTTCTTT.